This TCR beta chain was identified in a study of control samples from healthy donors and cancer patients. Only in-frame clones appear in the TCRdb table, and some are missing; sequencing was by immunoSEQ multiplex PCR. The sample shows more than 110,000 clones, just under 95% of them seen only once. Per germline, CDR1 SGHAT and CDR2 FQDESV (reference sequence). This CDR3 has 14 amino acids. The trim removed 5 bases at V and 4 bases at J, leaving 4 bases unmatched. The origin of this receptor is a young man in good health. Material: blood. The chain carries TRBV11-1 and TRBJ2-1; TRBD2 matches at 8 bases. The CDR3 region is CASSRTSGYNEQFF. The CDR3 DNA sequence: TGTGCCAGCAGCCGAACTAGCGGTTACAATGAGCAGTTCTTC. Based on the CDR3 plus reference TRBV11-1 and TRBJ2-1, the full variable domain is EAEVAQSPRYKITEKSQAVAFWCDPISGHATLYWYRQILGQGPELLVQFQDESVVDDSQLPKDRFSAERLKGVDSTLKIQPAELGDSAMYLCASSRTSGYNEQFFGPGTRLTVL.